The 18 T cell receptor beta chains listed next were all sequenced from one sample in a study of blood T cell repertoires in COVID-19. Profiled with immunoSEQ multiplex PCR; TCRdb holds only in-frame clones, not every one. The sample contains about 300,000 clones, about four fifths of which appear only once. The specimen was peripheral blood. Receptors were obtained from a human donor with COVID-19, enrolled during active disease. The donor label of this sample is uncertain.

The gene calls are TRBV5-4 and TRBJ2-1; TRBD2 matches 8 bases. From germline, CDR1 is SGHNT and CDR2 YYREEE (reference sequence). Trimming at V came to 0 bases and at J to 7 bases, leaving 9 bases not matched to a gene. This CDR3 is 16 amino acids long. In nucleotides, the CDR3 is TGTGCCAGCAGCTTGGAGATGGGACTAGGGAGTAATGAGCAGTTCTTC. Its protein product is CASSLEMGLGSNEQFF.

This CDR3 reads CASSRDRYSYEQYF. The CDR3 DNA follows: TGTGCCAGCAGCCGGGACAGGTACTCCTACGAGCAGTACTTC. The J gene is TRBJ2-7, the V gene TRBV3-1 (or the pseudogene TRBV3-2); TRBD1 matches at 8 bases. The CDR3 spans 14 residues. Germline CDR1 reads LGHDT; CDR2 reads YNNKEL (reference sequence). With 4 bases clipped from V and 0 bases from J, the junction kept 2 bases outside the gene matches.

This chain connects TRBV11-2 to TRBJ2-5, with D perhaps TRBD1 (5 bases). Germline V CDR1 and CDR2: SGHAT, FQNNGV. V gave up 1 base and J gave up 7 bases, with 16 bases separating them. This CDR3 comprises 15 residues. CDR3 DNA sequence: TGTGCCAGCAGCTTAGGGACCGCCGCAAGGGGGACCCAGTACTTC. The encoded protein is CASSLGTAARGTQYF.

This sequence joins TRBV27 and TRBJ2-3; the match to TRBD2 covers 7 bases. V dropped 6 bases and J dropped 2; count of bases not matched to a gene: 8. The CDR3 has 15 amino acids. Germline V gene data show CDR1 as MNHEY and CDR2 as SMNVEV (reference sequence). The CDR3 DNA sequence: TGTGCCAGCAGCCACGGGCGGGACTACACAGATACGCAGTATTTT. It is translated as CASSHGRDYTDTQYF.

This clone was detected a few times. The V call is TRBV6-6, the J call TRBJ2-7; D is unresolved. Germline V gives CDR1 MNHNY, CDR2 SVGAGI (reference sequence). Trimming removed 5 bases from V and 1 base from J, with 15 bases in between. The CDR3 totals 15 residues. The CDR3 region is CASSPDGVRSYEQYF. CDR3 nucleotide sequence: TGTGCCAGCAGTCCCGACGGCGTGAGGTCCTACGAGCAGTACTTC.

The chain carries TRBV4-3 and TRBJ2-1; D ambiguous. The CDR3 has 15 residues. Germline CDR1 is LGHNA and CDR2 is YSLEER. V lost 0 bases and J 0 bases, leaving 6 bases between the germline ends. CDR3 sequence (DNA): TGCGCCAGCAGCCAAGACTACAGCTCCTACAATGAGCAGTTCTTC. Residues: CASSQDYSSYNEQFF.

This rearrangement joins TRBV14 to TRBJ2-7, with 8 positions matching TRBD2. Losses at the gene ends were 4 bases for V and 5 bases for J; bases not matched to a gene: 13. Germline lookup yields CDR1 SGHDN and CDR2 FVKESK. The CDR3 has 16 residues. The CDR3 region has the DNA TGTGCCAGCAGCCGCCGGGGGGGTGGACCCCCCCACGAGCAGTACTTC. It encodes CASSRRGGGPPHEQYF.

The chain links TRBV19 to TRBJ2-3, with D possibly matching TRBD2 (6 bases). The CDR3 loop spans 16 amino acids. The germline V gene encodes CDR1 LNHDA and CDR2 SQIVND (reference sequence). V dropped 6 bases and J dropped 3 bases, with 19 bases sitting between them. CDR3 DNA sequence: TGTGCCAGTAGCCCCCTTTACGGGAGTTCGACAGATACGCAGTATTTT. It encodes CASSPLYGSSTDTQYF.

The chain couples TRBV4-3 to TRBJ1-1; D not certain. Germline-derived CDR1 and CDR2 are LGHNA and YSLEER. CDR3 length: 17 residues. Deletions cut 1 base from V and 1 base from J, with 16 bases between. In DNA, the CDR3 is TGCGCCAGCAGCCAAGGGAACAGCCCCCCGGAGAACACTGAAGCTTTCTTT. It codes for CASSQGNSPPENTEAFF.

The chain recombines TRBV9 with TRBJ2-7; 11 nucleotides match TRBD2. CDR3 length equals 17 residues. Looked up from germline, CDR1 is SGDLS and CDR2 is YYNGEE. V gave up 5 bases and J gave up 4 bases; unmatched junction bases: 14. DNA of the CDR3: TGTGCCAGCAGTCAGAGGGCAGTAGCGGGAGGGCCTTACGAGCAGTACTTC. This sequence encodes CASSQRAVAGGPYEQYF.

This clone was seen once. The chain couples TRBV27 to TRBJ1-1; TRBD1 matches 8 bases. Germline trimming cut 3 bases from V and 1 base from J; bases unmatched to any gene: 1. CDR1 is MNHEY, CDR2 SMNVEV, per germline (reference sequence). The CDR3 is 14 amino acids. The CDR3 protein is CASSFQGANTEAFF. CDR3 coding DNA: TGTGCCAGCAGTTTTCAGGGGGCGAACACTGAAGCTTTCTTT.

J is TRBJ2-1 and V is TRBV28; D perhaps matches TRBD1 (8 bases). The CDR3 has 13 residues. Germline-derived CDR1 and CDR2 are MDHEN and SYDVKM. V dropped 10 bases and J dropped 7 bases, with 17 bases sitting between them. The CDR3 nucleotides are TGTGCCATACAGGGGGAGGGCCGAAATGAGCAGTTCTTC. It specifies CAIQGEGRNEQFF.

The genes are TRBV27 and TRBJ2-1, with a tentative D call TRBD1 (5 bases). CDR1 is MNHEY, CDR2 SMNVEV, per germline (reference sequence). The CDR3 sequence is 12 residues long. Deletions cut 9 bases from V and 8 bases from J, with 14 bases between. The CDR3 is CASADRRDEQFF. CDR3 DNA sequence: TGTGCCAGTGCTGACAGACGGGATGAGCAGTTCTTC.

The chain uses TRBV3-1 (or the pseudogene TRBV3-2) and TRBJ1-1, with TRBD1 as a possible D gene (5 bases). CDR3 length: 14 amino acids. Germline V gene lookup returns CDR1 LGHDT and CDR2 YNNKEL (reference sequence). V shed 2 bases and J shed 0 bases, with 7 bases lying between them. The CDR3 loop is CASSQQTVNTEAFF. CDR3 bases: TGTGCCAGCAGCCAACAGACAGTGAACACTGAAGCTTTCTTT.

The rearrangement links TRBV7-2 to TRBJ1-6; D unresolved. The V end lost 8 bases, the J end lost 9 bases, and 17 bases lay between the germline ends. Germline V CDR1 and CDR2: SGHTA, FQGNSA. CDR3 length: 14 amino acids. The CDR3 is CASGLTLEGSPLHF. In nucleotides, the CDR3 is TGTGCCAGCGGGTTGACCCTCGAGGGTTCACCCCTCCACTTT.

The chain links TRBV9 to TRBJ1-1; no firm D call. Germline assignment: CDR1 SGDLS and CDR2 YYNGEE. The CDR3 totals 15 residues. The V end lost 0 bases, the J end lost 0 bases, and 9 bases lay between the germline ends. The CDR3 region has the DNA TGTGCCAGCAGCGTAGGGAGGCGTCTGAACACTGAAGCTTTCTTT. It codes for CASSVGRRLNTEAFF.

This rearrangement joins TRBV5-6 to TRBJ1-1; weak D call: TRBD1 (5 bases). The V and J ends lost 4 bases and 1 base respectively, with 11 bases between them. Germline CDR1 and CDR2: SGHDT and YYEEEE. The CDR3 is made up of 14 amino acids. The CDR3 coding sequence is TGTGCCAGCAGCATCCTTGACAGGAACACTGAAGCTTTCTTT. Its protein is CASSILDRNTEAFF. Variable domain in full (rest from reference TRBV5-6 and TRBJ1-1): DAGVTQSPTHLIKTRGQQVTLRCSPKSGHDTVSWYQQALGQGPQFIFQYYEEEERQRGNFPDRFSGHQFPNYSSELNVNALLLGDSALYLCASSILDRNTEAFFGQGTRLTVV.

CDR3 sequence (DNA): TGTGCCAGCAGCATTGACTCGTACAATGAGCAGTTCTTC. Translating it yields CASSIDSYNEQFF. This rearrangement joins TRBV11-3 to TRBJ2-1; D not certain. V lost 5 bases to trimming and J lost 4 bases, with 9 bases between them. In germline, CDR1 is SGHNT, CDR2 YENEEA. The CDR3 is 13 residues long.